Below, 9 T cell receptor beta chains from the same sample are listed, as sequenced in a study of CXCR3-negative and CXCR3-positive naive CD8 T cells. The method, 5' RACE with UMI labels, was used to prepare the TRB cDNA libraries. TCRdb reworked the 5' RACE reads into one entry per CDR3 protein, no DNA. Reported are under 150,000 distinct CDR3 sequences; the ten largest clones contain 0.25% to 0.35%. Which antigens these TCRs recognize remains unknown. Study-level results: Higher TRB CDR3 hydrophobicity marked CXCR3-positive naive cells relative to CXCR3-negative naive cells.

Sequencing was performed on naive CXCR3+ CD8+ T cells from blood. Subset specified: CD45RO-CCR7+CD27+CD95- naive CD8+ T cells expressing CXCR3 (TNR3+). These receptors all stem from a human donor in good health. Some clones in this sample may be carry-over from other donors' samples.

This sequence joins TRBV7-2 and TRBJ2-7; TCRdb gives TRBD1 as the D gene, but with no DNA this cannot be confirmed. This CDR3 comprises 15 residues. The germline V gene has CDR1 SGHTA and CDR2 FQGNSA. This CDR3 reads CASSLGPGGIYEQYF.

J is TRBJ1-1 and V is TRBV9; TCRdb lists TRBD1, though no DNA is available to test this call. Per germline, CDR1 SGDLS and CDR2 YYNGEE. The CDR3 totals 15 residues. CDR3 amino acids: CASSVVGQGNPEAFF.

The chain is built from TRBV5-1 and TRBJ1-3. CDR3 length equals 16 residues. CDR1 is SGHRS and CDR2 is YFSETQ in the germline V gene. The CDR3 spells CASSLKNGGSGNTIYF.

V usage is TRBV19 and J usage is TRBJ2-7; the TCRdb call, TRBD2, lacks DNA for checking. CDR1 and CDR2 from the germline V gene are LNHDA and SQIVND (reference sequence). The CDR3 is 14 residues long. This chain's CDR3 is CASSMASGVFEQYF.

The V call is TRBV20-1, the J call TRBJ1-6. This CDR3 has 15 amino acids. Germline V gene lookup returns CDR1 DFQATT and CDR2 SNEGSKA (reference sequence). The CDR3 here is CSASVEGPYNSPLHF.

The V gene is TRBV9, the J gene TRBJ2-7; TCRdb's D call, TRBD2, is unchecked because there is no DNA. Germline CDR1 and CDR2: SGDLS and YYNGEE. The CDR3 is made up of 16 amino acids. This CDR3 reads CASSSFPTGRVYEQYF.

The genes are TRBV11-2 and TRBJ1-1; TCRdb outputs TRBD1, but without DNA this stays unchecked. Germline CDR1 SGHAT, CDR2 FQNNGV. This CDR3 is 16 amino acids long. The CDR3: CASSTGTPKGNTEAFF.

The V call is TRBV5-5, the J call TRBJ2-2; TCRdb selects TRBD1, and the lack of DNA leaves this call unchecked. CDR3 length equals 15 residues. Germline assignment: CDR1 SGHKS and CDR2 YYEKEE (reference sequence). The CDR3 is CASSLVQGEFEELFF. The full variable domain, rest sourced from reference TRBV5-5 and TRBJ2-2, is DAGVTQSPTHLIKTRGQQVTLRCSPISGHKSVSWYQQVLGQGPQFIFQYYEKEERGRGNFPDRFSARQFPNYSSELNVNALLLGDSALYLCASSLVQGEFEELFFGEGSRLTVL.

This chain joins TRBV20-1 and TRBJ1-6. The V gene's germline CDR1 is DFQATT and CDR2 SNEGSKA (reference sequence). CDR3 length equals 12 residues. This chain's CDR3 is CSARGLGSPLHF.